Following are 5 T cell receptor beta chains from one sample sequenced in a study of response to subunit inactivated influenza vaccine. MiXCR, applied by TCRdb to the RT-PCR reads, yields one record per CDR3 protein. The sample lists about 500,000 distinct CDR3 sequences, approximately 12% seen once, with around 14% in the top ten. Sample: PBMCs from blood, taken more than 35 days after vaccination. Source of these receptors: a man aged 50-60 years who received an inactivated influenza vaccine.

The V call is TRBV3-1, the J call TRBJ1-2, with D possibly being TRBD1 (5 bases). This CDR3 comprises 14 residues. Trimming took 1 base from V and 4 from J, leaving 10 bases between them. Germline V gives CDR1 LGHDT, CDR2 YNNKEL (reference sequence). CDR3 in amino acids: CASSQGGRTYGYTF. CDR3 bases: TGTGCCAGCAGCCAAGGGGGACGGACCTATGGCTACACCTTC.

The chain combines TRBV5-1 with TRBJ2-1, with TRBD1 matching over 10 bases. Germline lookup yields CDR1 SGHRS and CDR2 YFSETQ. The CDR3 is made up of 15 amino acids. J gave up 5 bases and V 3 bases, and 5 bases lay outside the gene matches. The CDR3 is CASSWGDRGHNEQFF. The CDR3 DNA reads TGCGCCAGCAGCTGGGGGGACAGGGGCCACAATGAGCAGTTCTTC.

This clonotype appeared a single time. The junction departs from germline at one end; a sequencing error may be responsible. The chain uses TRBV20-1 and TRBJ2-7; a weak D match, TRBD2 (5 bases). In germline, CDR1 is DFQATT, CDR2 SNEGSKA (reference sequence). CDR3 length equals 11 residues. This chain's CDR3 is CSAVRDYEPYF. The CDR3, as DNA: TGCAGTGCAGTCCGTGACTACGAGCCGTACTTC.

This clonotype was detected a few times. The V and J genes are TRBV4-3 and TRBJ2-1, with a possible D match to TRBD2 (6 bases). Per the germline V gene, CDR1 is LGHNA and CDR2 is YSLEER. The CDR3 runs to 16 residues. V was shortened by 0 bases and J by 8 bases, with 17 bases between the two germline ends. This CDR3 is CASSQDLSRRGHEQFF. CDR3 coding DNA: TGCGCCAGCAGCCAAGATCTGTCTAGGCGGGGTCATGAGCAGTTCTTC.

The chain joins TRBV27 to TRBJ2-1; 7 nucleotides align to TRBD1. This CDR3 spans 18 amino acids. The germline V gene encodes CDR1 MNHEY and CDR2 SMNVEV (reference sequence). The trim removed 0 bases at V and 7 bases at J, leaving 15 bases unmatched. The CDR3 coding sequence is TGTGCCAGCAGTTTATCTGGTTCCGGGACAGCTACCACGAATGAGCAGTTCTTC. It is translated as CASSLSGSGTATTNEQFF.